Following are 5 T cell receptor beta chains from one sample sequenced in a study of blood T cell repertoires in COVID-19. Assay used: immunoSEQ multiplex PCR; TCRdb lists only in-frame clones, some missing. Here the sample spans 50,000 to 65,000 clones, over 75% being singletons. Sequencing was carried out using peripheral blood. The receptors come from a man between 45 and 60 years old with active COVID-19.

The chain links TRBV11-3 to TRBJ1-2, with D possibly TRBD1 on 6 matching bases. The germline V and J ends were trimmed by 2 bases and 5 bases, with 15 bases remaining between them. Germline loops: CDR1 SGHNT, CDR2 YENEEA. CDR3 length: 15 amino acids. CDR3 amino acids: CASSLPQGPPYGYTF. CDR3 DNA sequence: TGTGCCAGCAGCTTACCACAGGGCCCCCCTTATGGCTACACCTTC.

The chain combines TRBV3-1 (or the pseudogene TRBV3-2) with TRBJ2-1; TRBD2 aligns across 11 bases. Germline CDR1 and CDR2: LGHDT and YNNKEL (reference sequence). CDR3 length: 18 amino acids. V dropped 0 bases and J dropped 0; count of bases not matched to a gene: 4. CDR3 DNA sequence: TGTGCCAGCAGCCAAGATCGAACTAGCGGGAGCTCCTACAATGAGCAGTTCTTC. The encoded protein is CASSQDRTSGSSYNEQFF.

This chain uses TRBV4-2 with TRBJ1-3, with D uncertain. Germline loops: CDR1 LGHNA, CDR2 YNFKEQ. The V and J ends lost 4 bases and 2 bases respectively, with 9 bases between them. The CDR3 spans 14 residues. The CDR3 reads CASSRGGAGNTIYF. The CDR3 coding sequence is TGTGCCAGCAGCCGAGGCGGGGCTGGAAACACCATATATTTT.

This chain joins TRBV6-2 or TRBV6-3 and TRBJ2-3; 8 bases match TRBD2. The CDR3 has 15 amino acids. V shed 5 bases, J shed 4 bases, and the junction held 8 bases outside the gene matches. Per germline, CDR1 MNHEY and CDR2 SVGEGT. The CDR3: CASSLRAGEPDTQYF. CDR3 nucleotides: TGTGCCAGCAGTCTCCGAGCGGGAGAACCAGATACGCAGTATTTT.

This CDR3 reads CASSQGTGGLETQYF. The DNA for the CDR3 is TGTGCCAGCAGCCAAGGTACAGGTGGTTTGGAGACCCAGTACTTC. The chain carries TRBV3-1 (or the pseudogene TRBV3-2) and TRBJ2-5; tentative D call: TRBD1 (5 bases). The V end was cut by 1 base, the J end by 5 bases, with 14 bases between. This CDR3 spans 15 amino acids. CDR1 LGHDT and CDR2 YNNKEL come from the germline V gene (reference sequence).